The next 2 T cell receptor beta chains were all read from a single sample in a study of blood T cell repertoires in COVID-19. Profiling relied on immunoSEQ multiplex PCR, and the TCRdb table lists in-frame clones only, not all of them. The sample records approximately 150,000 clones, around 86% being singletons. Sequencing was carried out using PBMCs or T cells enriched from blood (not recorded which). These receptor sequences come from a man aged 60-69 years who had recovered from COVID-19.

The chain has TRBV7-8 and TRBJ1-5, with D possibly matching TRBD1 (6 bases). Germline V gives CDR1 SGHVS, CDR2 FQNEAQ. V lost 1 base, J lost 0 bases, and 16 bases lay in between. This CDR3 has 18 amino acids. The CDR3 nucleotides read TGTGCCAGCAGCTTAGTTTCGGGGACAAGGTTTAGCAATCAGCCCCAGCATTTT. Its protein product is CASSLVSGTRFSNQPQHF.

This clone was recorded once. The chain uses TRBV27 and TRBJ2-3; TRBD2 agrees at 7 bases. V dropped 3 bases and J dropped 2; count of bases not matched to a gene: 5. The CDR3 contains 15 residues. Per the germline V gene, CDR1 is MNHEY and CDR2 is SMNVEV (reference sequence). This CDR3 reads CASSFVGGDTDTQYF. The CDR3 coding sequence is TGTGCCAGCAGTTTTGTGGGGGGGGACACAGATACGCAGTATTTT.